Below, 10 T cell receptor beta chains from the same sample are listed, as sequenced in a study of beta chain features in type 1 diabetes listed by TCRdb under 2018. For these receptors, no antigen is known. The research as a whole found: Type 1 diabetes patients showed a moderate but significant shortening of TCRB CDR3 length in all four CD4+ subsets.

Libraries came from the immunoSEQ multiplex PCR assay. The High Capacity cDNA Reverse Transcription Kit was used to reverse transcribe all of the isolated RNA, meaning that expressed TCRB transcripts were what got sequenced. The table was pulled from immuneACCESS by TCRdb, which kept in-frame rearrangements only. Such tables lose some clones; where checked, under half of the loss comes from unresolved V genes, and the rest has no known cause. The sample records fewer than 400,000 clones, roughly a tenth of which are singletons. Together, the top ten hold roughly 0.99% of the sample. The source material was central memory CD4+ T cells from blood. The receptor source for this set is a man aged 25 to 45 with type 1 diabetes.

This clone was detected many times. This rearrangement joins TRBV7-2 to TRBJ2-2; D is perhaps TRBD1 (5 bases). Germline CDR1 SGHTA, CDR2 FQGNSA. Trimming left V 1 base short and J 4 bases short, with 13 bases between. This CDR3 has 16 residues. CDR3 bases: TGTGCCAGCAGCTTAGACTCAGGGCGGAGCACCGGGGAGCTGTTTTTT. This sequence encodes CASSLDSGRSTGELFF.

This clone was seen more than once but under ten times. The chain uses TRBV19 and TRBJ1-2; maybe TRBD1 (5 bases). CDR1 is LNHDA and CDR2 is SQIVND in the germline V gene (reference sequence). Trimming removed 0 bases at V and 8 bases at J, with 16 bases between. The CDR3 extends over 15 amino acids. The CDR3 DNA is TGTGCCAGTAGTATAGAAACCGGGACTCCAGGAGGCTACACCTTC. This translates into CASSIETGTPGGYTF.

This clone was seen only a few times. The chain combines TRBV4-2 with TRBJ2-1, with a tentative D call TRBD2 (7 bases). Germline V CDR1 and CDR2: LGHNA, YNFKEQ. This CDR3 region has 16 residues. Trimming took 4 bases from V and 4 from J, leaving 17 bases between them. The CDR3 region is CASSLQEGGLYNEQFF. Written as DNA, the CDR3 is TGTGCCAGCAGCCTACAGGAGGGGGGGTTGTACAATGAGCAGTTCTTC.

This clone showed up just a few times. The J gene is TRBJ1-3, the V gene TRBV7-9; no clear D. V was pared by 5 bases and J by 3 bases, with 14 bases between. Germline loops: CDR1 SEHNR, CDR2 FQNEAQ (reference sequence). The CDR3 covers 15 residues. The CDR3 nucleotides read TGTGCCAGCAGCCCCCCCCGGCGGGTTGGAAACACCATATATTTT. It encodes CASSPPRRVGNTIYF.

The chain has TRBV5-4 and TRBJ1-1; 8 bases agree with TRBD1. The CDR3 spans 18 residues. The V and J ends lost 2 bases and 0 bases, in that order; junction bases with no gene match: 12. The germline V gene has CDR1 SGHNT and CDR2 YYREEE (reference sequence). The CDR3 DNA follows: TGTGCCAGCAGCTTTGGAGGACAGGGAGCGTTCATGAACACTGAAGCTTTCTTT. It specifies CASSFGGQGAFMNTEAFF.

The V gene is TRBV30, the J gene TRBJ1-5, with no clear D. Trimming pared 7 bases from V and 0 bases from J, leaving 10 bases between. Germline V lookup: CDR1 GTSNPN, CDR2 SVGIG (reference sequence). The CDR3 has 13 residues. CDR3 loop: CAYSRDSNQPQHF. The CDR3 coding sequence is TGTGCCTACTCTAGAGATAGCAATCAGCCCCAGCATTTT.

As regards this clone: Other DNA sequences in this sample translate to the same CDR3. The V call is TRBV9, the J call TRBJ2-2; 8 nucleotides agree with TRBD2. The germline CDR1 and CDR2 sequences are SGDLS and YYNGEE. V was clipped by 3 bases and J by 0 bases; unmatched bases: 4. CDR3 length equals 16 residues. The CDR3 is CASSATGLANTGELFF. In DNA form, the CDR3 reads TGTGCCAGCAGCGCCACGGGACTAGCGAACACCGGGGAGCTGTTTTTT.

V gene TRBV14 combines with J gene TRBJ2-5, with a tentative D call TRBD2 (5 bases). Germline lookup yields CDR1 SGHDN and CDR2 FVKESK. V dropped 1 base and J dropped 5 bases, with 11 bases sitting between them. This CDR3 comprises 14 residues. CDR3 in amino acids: CASSQVGRVETQYF. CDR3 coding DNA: TGTGCCAGCAGCCAAGTCGGGCGGGTGGAGACCCAGTACTTC. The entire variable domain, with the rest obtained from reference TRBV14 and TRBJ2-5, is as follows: EAGVTQFPSHSVIEKGQTVTLRCDPISGHDNLYWYRRVMGKEIKFLLHFVKESKQDESGMPNNRFLAERTGGTYSTLKVQPAELEDSGVYFCASSQVGRVETQYFGPGTRLLVL.

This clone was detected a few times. CDR3 amino acids: CASSYGLDSVAPLHF. The CDR3 region has the DNA TGTGCCAGCAGTTACGGTTTGGACAGCGTGGCACCCCTCCACTTT. This chain joins TRBV6-5 and TRBJ1-6; tentatively, D is TRBD1 (6 bases). The CDR3 covers 15 residues. Germline V lookup: CDR1 MNHEY, CDR2 SVGAGI. Between the trimmed V and J ends, which lost 2 bases and 11 bases, there was a span of 16 bases.

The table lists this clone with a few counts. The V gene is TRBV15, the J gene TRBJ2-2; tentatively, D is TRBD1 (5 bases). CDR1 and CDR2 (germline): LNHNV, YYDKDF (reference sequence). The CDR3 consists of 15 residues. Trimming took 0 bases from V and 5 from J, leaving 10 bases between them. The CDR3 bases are TGTGCCACCAGCAGAGATCGTTCAGGGACCGGGGAGCTGTTTTTT. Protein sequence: CATSRDRSGTGELFF. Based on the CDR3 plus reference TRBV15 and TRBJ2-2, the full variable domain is DAMVIQNPRYQVTQFGKPVTLSCSQTLNHNVMYWYQQKSSQAPKLLFHYYDKDFNNEADTPDNFQSRRPNTSFCFLDIRSPGLGDTAMYLCATSRDRSGTGELFFGEGSRLTVL.